These 11 T cell receptor beta chains came from one sample sequenced in a study of T-cell memory formation after mild COVID-19. TCRdb processed the 5' RACE reads anew with MiXCR; each CDR3 protein has one entry. The sample holds around 200,000 distinct CDR3 sequences, 10% to 13% seen once. Sequencing was done on a sample of PBMCs or a T cell subset sorted from them (not recorded which). Every receptor here comes from a young man who had mild COVID-19 (a few samples of this study predate the infection). Cell type and time point are not known.

The rearrangement joins TRBV20-1 to TRBJ1-5; a weak D match, TRBD1 (6 bases). The CDR3 has 16 residues. The germline V gene encodes CDR1 DFQATT and CDR2 SNEGSKA (reference sequence). Trimming removed 1 base from V and 1 base from J, with 14 bases in between. Here the CDR3 reads CSARGRGAKSNQPQHF. The DNA of the CDR3 is TGCAGTGCTAGAGGAAGGGGGGCGAAAAGCAATCAGCCCCAGCATTTT.

This clonotype was counted between two and nine times. This chain connects TRBV11-2 to TRBJ2-1; D is unresolved. Between the trimmed V and J ends, which lost 4 bases and 0 bases, there was a span of 10 bases. The germline CDR1 and CDR2 sequences are SGHAT and FQNNGV. The CDR3 sequence is 15 residues long. CDR3 sequence (DNA): TGTGCCAGCAGCTCACAGTCTTCCTCCTACAATGAGCAGTTCTTC. This codes for CASSSQSSSYNEQFF. The variable domain in full, with the rest retrieved from reference TRBV11-2 and TRBJ2-1, is EAGVAQSPRYKIIEKRQSVAFWCNPISGHATLYWYQQILGQGPKLLIQFQNNGVVDDSQLPKDRFSAERLKGVDSTLKIQPAKLEDSAVYLCASSSQSSSYNEQFFGPGTRLTVL.

CDR3 nucleotide sequence: TGTGCCAGCAGCCTGTACGACAGTTATAGCAATCAGCCCCAGCATTTT. Protein sequence: CASSLYDSYSNQPQHF. The chain combines TRBV7-9 with TRBJ1-5; TRBD1 might be the D (5 bases). CDR3 length: 16 amino acids. The V end lost 5 bases, the J end lost 0 bases, and 14 bases lay between the germline ends. Germline lookup yields CDR1 SEHNR and CDR2 FQNEAQ (reference sequence).

A few counts support this clonotype. The rearrangement uses TRBV2 and TRBJ2-7; 10 nucleotides line up with TRBD1. With 2 bases clipped from V and 6 bases from J, the junction kept 7 bases outside the gene matches. Germline assignment: CDR1 SNHLY and CDR2 FYNNEI. The CDR3 consists of 15 residues. The CDR3: CASSERDRGRSEQYF. CDR3 nucleotides: TGTGCCAGCAGTGAAAGGGACAGGGGACGGAGCGAGCAGTACTTC.

J is TRBJ2-1 and V is TRBV12-3 or TRBV12-4, with TRBD2 matching over 8 bases. The CDR3 sequence is 13 residues long. With V trimmed by 6 bases and J by 10 bases, 8 bases remained unmatched. CDR3 amino acids: CASSGGGLREQFF. The CDR3 nucleotides read TGTGCCAGCAGCGGGGGGGGACTAAGAGAGCAGTTCTTC.

The genes are TRBV15 and TRBJ2-1, with 11 positions matching TRBD2. Looked up from germline, CDR1 is LNHNV and CDR2 is YYDKDF (reference sequence). This CDR3 has 14 amino acids. Trimming at V came to 3 bases and at J to 6 bases, leaving 1 base not matched to a gene. The CDR3 loop reads CATSSGTSGNEQFF. The CDR3 nucleotides read TGTGCCACCAGCAGCGGGACTAGCGGCAATGAGCAGTTCTTC.

This clonotype showed up many times. This chain uses TRBV12-3 or TRBV12-4 with TRBJ2-7; the D is unclear. This CDR3 is 11 amino acids long. The V and J ends lost 6 bases and 3 bases respectively, with 6 bases between them. Here the CDR3 DNA reads TGTGCCAGCAGCTCCTACTACGAGCAGTACTTC. It yields the protein CASSSYYEQYF.

This clonotype was found a few times. V and J are TRBV7-9 and TRBJ1-6; perhaps TRBD1 as D (6 bases). Trimming left V 4 bases short and J 0 bases short, with 16 bases between. The germline V gene encodes CDR1 SEHNR and CDR2 FQNEAQ (reference sequence). This CDR3 is 18 amino acids long. CDR3 coding DNA: TGTGCCAGCAGCTCCCTGGACAGATCCTACTCCTATAATTCACCCCTCCACTTT. Translation: CASSSLDRSYSYNSPLHF.

This clonotype was picked up a small number of times. The V and J genes are TRBV30 and TRBJ1-3, with D possibly being TRBD1 (5 bases). The CDR3 loop spans 15 amino acids. Between the trimmed V and J ends, which lost 2 bases and 0 bases, there was a span of 11 bases. The V gene's germline CDR1 is GTSNPN and CDR2 SVGIG (reference sequence). CDR3 sequence (DNA): TGTGCCTGGAGTAGGAGGGGAAGCTCTGGAAACACCATATATTTT. This codes for CAWSRRGSSGNTIYF.

There are many counts of this clonotype. This chain joins TRBV15 and TRBJ2-1; a possible D gene is TRBD1 (6 bases). This CDR3 comprises 14 residues. V lost 5 bases and J 9 bases, leaving 17 bases between the germline ends. Germline CDR1 and CDR2: LNHNV and YYDKDF (reference sequence). The CDR3 loop reads CATSARDMPLEQFF. CDR3 sequence (DNA): TGTGCCACCAGCGCCCGGGACATGCCCCTTGAGCAGTTCTTC.

This clonotype was counted only a few times. The chain has TRBV6-9 and TRBJ2-7, with 11 bases identical to TRBD2. Germline V CDR1 and CDR2: MNHGY, SVAAGI. CDR3 length: 23 residues. The junction had 32 bases not matched to a gene; V was cut back by 6 bases and J by 4 bases. As DNA, the CDR3 is TGTGCCAGCAGCCGTATTCCCCTACTAGCGGGGGAAGTAACAGCTCGTATTTTATACGAGCAGTACGTC. It encodes CASSRIPLLAGEVTARILYEQYV.